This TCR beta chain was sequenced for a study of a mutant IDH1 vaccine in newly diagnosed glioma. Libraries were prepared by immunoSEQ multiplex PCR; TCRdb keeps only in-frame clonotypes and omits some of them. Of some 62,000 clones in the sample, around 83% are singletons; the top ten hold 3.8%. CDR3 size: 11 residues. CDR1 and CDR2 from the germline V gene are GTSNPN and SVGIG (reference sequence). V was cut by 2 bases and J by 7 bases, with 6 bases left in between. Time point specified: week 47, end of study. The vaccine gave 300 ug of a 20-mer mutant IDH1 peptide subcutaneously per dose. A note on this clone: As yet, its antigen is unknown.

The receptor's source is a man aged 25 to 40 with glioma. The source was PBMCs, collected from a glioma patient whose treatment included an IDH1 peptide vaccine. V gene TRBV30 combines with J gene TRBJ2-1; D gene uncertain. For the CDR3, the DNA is TGTGCCTGGAGTTTTGCTAATGAGCAGTTCTTC. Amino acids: CAWSFANEQFF.